The 10 T cell receptor beta chains below all came from one sample that was sequenced in a study of T cells in Graves' hyperthyroidism and ophthalmopathy. What was amplified from RNA transcripts were TCR beta CDR3 regions. Initially, a first-round RT-PCR of the TCR CDR3 employed the HTBI primer set. Each CDR3 protein is one row after TCRdb ran MiXCR on the multiplex PCR reads. The sample records approximately 590,000 distinct CDR3 sequences, 15% to 18% being singletons. Sequencing was done on a sample of blood. The receptors originated from a woman in her 30s with Graves' hyperthyroidism.

This clonotype was counted ten times or more. The rearrangement links TRBV30 to TRBJ1-1; D not certain. V lost 3 bases and J 7 bases, leaving 9 bases between the germline ends. The CDR3 covers 11 residues. Per the germline V gene, CDR1 is GTSNPN and CDR2 is SVGIG (reference sequence). CDR3 sequence (DNA): TGTGCCTGGAGCGAGGACCATGAAGCTTTCTTT. Protein sequence: CAWSEDHEAFF.

V gene TRBV20-1 combines with J gene TRBJ2-5, with 10 bases that match TRBD1. The CDR3 extends over 15 amino acids. The germline CDR1 and CDR2 sequences are DFQATT and SNEGSKA (reference sequence). V shed 6 bases and J 2 bases; nucleotides not matched to a gene: 9. The CDR3 is CSANLRQGAQETQYF. DNA for the CDR3: TGCAGTGCCAACCTGAGACAGGGGGCTCAAGAGACCCAGTACTTC.

This clonotype was found a few times. The chain has TRBV29-1 and TRBJ2-5; D possibly corresponds to TRBD1 (6 bases). Trimming stripped 3 bases from V and 6 bases from J, with 20 bases between. Germline V gene data show CDR1 as SQVTM and CDR2 as ANQGSEA. The CDR3 spans 15 residues. The CDR3 loop reads CSVDLGANLNQTQYF. In DNA, the CDR3 is TGCAGCGTTGATCTGGGGGCGAATTTAAATCAGACCCAGTACTTC.

This clonotype was seen a few times. The V call is TRBV7-9, the J call TRBJ1-4; 8 bases are a match to TRBD1. The CDR3 sequence is 19 residues long. The J segment lost 0 bases and the V segment lost 2 bases, leaving 11 bases of the junction unmatched. CDR1 and CDR2 (germline): SEHNR, FQNEAQ (reference sequence). CDR3 coding DNA: TGTGCCAGCAGCTTAAGGAGACAGGGGATTACTGCAACTAATGAAAAACTGTTTTTT. This sequence encodes CASSLRRQGITATNEKLFF.

This clonotype showed up many times. The chain links TRBV27 to TRBJ1-1; 8 bases align to TRBD1. The CDR3 is made up of 17 amino acids. Trimming at V came to 2 bases and at J to 0 bases, leaving 8 bases not matched to a gene. Germline lookup yields CDR1 MNHEY and CDR2 SMNVEV (reference sequence). The CDR3 nucleotides read TGTGCCAGCAGTTTAGCAGGGGGCGCGACTATGAACACTGAAGCTTTCTTT. Translation gives CASSLAGGATMNTEAFF.

This clonotype was counted ten times or more. The chain carries TRBV5-8 and TRBJ1-2; TRBD1 matches at 9 bases. Germline assignment: CDR1 SGHTS and CDR2 YDEGEE. The V and J ends lost 1 base and 4 bases, in that order; junction bases with no gene match: 2. The CDR3 has 14 amino acids. DNA for the CDR3: TGTGCCAGCAGCTTGAACAGGGGGCTCTATGGCTACACCTTC. Its protein product is CASSLNRGLYGYTF.

The rearrangement joins TRBV10-1 to TRBJ2-3, with D maybe TRBD2 (5 bases). Deletions cut 0 bases from V and 2 bases from J, with 18 bases between. CDR3 length: 18 amino acids. Germline V gene sequence: CDR1 WNHNN, CDR2 SYGVQD (reference sequence). DNA of the CDR3: TGCGCCAGCAGTGAGTCGACTCTTGCGGGTCGGGTCACAGATACGCAGTATTTT. It translates to CASSESTLAGRVTDTQYF.

This clonotype has a handful of counts. This sequence joins TRBV28 and TRBJ2-4, with no clear D. In germline, CDR1 is MDHEN, CDR2 SYDVKM. V was clipped by 6 bases and J by 1 base, with 13 bases between them. CDR3 length: 15 residues. The CDR3 DNA follows: TGTGCCAGCAGCCGTCATGGATCGGCCAAAAACATTCAGTACTTC. Its translation is CASSRHGSAKNIQYF.

V usage is TRBV10-2 and J usage is TRBJ1-1; maybe TRBD1 (6 bases). CDR1 is WSHSY, CDR2 SAAADI, per germline. V lost 7 bases and J 3 bases, leaving 15 bases between the germline ends. The CDR3 covers 14 residues. The CDR3 DNA sequence: TGCGCCAGCACCCTTTACGCAGGGGACACTGAAGCTTTCTTT. This codes for CASTLYAGDTEAFF.

This clonotype was seen a few times. The V call is TRBV12-3 or TRBV12-4, the J call TRBJ2-1; TRBD2 matches at 10 bases. The CDR3 totals 14 residues. V shed 10 bases and J 5 bases; nucleotides not matched to a gene: 8. The CDR3 region is CATARGLADNEQFF. The CDR3 DNA follows: TGTGCCACCGCGAGAGGACTAGCGGACAATGAGCAGTTCTTC.